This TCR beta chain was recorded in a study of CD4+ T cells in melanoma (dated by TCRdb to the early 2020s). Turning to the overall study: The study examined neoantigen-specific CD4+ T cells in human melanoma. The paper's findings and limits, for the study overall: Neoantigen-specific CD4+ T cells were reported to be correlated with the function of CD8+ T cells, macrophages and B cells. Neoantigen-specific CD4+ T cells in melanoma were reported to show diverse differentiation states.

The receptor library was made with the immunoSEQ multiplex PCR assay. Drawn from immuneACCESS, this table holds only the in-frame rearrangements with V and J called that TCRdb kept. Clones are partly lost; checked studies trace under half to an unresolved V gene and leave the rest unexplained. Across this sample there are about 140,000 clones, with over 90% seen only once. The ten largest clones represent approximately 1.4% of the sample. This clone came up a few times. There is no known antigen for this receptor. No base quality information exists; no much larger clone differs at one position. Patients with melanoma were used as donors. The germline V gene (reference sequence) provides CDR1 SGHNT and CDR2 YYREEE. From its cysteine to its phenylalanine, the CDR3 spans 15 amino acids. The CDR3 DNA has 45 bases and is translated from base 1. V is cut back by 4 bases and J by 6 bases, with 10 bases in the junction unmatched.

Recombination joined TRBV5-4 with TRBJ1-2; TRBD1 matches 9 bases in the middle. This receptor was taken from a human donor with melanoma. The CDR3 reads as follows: CASSPRTTGGDGYTF. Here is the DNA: TGTGCCAGCAGCCCACGGACTACAGGGGGCGATGGCTACACCTTC.